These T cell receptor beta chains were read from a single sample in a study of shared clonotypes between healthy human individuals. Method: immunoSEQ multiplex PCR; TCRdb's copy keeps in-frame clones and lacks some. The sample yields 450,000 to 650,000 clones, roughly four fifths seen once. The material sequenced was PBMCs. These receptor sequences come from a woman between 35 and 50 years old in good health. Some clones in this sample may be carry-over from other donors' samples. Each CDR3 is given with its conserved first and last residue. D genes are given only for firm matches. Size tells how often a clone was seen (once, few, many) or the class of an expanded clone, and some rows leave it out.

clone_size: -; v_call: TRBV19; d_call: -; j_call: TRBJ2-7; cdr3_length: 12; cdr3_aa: CASQGSIKEQYF; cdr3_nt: TGTGCCAGTCAAGGCAGTATCAAAGAGCAGTACTTC
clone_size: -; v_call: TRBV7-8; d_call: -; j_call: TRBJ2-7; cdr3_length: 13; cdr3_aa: CASSSRGPYEQYF; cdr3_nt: TGTGCCAGCAGCTCCCGAGGACCCTACGAGCAGTACTTC
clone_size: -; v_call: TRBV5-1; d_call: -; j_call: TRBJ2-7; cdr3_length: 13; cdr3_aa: CASSLGPHYEQYF; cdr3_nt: TGCGCCAGCAGCTTGGGCCCCCACTACGAGCAGTACTTC
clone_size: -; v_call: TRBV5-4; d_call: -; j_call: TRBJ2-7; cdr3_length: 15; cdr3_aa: CASSLDKGRLDEQYF; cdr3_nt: TGTGCCAGCAGCTTGGACAAGGGAAGGTTGGACGAGCAGTACTTC
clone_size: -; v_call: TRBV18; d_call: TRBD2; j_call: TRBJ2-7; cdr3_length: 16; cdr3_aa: CASSRPGLAGEGEQYF; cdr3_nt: TGTGCCAGCTCAAGACCGGGACTAGCGGGAGAAGGGGAGCAGTACTTC
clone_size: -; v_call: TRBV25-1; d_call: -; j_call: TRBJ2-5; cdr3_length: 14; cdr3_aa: CASSEFRAQETQYF; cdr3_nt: TGTGCCAGCAGTGAATTCCGGGCCCAAGAGACCCAGTACTTC
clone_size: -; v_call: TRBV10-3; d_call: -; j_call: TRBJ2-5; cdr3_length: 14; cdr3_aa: CAISGDTIQETQYF; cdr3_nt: TGTGCCATCAGTGGGGACACTATCCAAGAGACCCAGTACTTC
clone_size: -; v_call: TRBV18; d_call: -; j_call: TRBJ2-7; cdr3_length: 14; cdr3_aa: CASSPPSLPYEQYF; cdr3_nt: TGTGCCAGCTCACCACCGTCACTTCCCTACGAGCAGTACTTC
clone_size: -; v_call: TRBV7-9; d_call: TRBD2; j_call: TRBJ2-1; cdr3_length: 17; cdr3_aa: CASSLALTSGNYNEQFF; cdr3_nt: TGTGCCAGCAGCTTAGCGCTAACTAGCGGGAACTACAATGAGCAGTTCTTC
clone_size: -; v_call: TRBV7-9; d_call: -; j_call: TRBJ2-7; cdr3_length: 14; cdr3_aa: CASRPSSSTGEQYF; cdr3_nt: TGTGCCAGCCGCCCTAGCTCATCTACGGGGGAGCAGTACTTC
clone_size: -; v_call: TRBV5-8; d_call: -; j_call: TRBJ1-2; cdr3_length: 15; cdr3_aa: CASGGGPRKTYGYTF; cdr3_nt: TGTGCCAGCGGCGGTGGTCCACGAAAGACCTATGGCTACACCTTC
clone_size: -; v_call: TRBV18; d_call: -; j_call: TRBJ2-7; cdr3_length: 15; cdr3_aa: CASSPSGSEPHEQYF; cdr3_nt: TGTGCCAGCTCACCTTCGGGGTCAGAGCCCCACGAGCAGTACTTC
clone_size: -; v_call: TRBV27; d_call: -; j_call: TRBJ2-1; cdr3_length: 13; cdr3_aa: CASSETGYNEQFF; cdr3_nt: TGTGCCAGCAGTGAGACAGGATACAATGAGCAGTTCTTC
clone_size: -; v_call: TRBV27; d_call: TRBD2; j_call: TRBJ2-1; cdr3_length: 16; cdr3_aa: CASSPGTSGRYNEQFF; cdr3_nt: TGTGCCAGCAGCCCGGGGACTAGCGGGCGGTACAATGAGCAGTTCTTC
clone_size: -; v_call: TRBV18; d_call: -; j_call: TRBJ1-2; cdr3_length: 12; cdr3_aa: CASSHAGNGYTF; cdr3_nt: TGTGCCAGCTCCCATGCAGGGAATGGCTACACCTTC
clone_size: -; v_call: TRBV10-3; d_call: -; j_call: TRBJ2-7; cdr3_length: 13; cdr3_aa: CAIWVEGAREQYF; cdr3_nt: TGTGCCATCTGGGTGGAGGGGGCGCGGGAGCAGTACTTC
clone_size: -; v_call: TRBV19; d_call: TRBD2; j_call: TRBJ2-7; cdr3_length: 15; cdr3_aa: CASSFSGSWSGEQYF; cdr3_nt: TGTGCCAGTAGTTTTAGCGGGAGTTGGTCCGGGGAGCAGTACTTC
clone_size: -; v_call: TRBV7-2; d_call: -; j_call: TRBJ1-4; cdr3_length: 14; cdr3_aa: CASSFGEGLEKLFF; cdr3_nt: TGTGCCAGCAGCTTCGGAGAGGGTCTGGAAAAACTGTTTTTT
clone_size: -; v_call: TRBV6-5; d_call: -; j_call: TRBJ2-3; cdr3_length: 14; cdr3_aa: CASSGLQGTDTQYF; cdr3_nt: TGTGCCAGCAGCGGTCTTCAAGGCACAGATACGCAGTATTTT
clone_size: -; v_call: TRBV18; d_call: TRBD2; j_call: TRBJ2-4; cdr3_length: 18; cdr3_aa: CASSSIGTSGPGGDIQYF; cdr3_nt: TGTGCCAGCTCATCGATTGGGACTAGCGGGCCTGGGGGAGACATTCAGTACTTC
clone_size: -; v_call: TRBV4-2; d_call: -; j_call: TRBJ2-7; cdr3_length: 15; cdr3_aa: CASSPLAGERYEQYF; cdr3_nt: TGTGCCAGCAGCCCCCTAGCTGGGGAGCGTTACGAGCAGTACTTC
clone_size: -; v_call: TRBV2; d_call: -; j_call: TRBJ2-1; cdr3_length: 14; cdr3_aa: CASSAGSTYNEQFF; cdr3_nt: TGTGCCAGCAGTGCAGGATCTACCTACAATGAGCAGTTCTTC
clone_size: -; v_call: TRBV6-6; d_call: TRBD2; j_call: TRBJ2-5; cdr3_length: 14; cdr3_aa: CASKTSAVQETQYF; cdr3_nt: TGTGCCAGCAAAACTAGCGCGGTCCAAGAGACCCAGTACTTC
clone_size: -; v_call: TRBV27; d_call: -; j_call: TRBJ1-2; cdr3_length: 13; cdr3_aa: CASSLYRNYGYTF; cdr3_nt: TGTGCCAGCAGTTTATACCGGAACTATGGCTACACCTTC
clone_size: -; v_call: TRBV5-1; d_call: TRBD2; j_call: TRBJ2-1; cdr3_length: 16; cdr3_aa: CASSLRPGLAYNEQFF; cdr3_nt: TGCGCCAGCAGCTTGAGGCCGGGACTAGCTTACAATGAGCAGTTCTTC
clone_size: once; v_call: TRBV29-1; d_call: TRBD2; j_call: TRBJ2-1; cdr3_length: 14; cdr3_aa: CSVRVGGRYNEQFF; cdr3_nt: TGCAGCGTTAGAGTGGGAGGGCGGTACAATGAGCAGTTCTTC
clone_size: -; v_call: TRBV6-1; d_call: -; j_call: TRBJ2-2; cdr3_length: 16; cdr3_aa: CASSELAGRNTGELFF; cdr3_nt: TGTGCCAGCAGTGAACTCGCGGGAAGGAACACCGGGGAGCTGTTTTTT
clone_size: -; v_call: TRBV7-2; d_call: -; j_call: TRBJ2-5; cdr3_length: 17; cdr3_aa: CASSSAFGAGRQETQYF; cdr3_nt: TGTGCCAGCAGCTCAGCCTTTGGAGCGGGTAGACAAGAGACCCAGTACTTC
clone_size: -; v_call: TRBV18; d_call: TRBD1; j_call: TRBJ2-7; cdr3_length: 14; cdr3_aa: CASSRQGSFGEQYF; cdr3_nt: TGTGCCAGCTCTCGACAGGGATCTTTCGGCGAGCAGTACTTC
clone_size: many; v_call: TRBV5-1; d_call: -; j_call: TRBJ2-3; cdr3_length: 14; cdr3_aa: CASSFAESTDTQYF; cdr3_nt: TGCGCCAGCAGCTTCGCGGAGAGCACAGATACGCAGTATTTT
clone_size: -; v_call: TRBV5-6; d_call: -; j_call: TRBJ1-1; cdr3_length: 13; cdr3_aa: CASSFRWDTEAFF; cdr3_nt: TGTGCCAGCAGCTTTAGATGGGACACTGAAGCTTTCTTT
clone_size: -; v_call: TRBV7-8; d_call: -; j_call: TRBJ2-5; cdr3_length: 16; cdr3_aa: CASSLVGGALQETQYF; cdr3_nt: TGTGCCAGCAGCTTAGTGGGAGGAGCTCTACAAGAGACCCAGTACTTC
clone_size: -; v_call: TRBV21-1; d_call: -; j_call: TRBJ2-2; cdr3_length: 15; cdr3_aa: CASSKGVDRTGELFF; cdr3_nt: TGTGCCAGCAGCAAAGGGGTGGACAGAACCGGGGAGCTGTTTTTT
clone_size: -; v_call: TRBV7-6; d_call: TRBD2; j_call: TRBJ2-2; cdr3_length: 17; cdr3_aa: CASSKLGLAANTGELFF; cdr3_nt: TGTGCCAGCAGCAAACTCGGACTAGCGGCTAACACCGGGGAGCTGTTTTTT
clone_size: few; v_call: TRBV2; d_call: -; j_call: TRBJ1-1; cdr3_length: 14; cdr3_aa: CASSSKTGNTEAFF; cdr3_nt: TGTGCCAGCAGCTCAAAGACAGGAAACACTGAAGCTTTCTTT
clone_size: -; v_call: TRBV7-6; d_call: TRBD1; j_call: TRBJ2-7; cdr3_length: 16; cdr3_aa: CASSLAPGTGNYEQYF; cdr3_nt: TGTGCCAGCAGCTTAGCCCCCGGGACAGGTAATTACGAGCAGTACTTC
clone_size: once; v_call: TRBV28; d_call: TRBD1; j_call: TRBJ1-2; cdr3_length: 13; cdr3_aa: CASRKGTDYGYTF; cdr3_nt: TGTGCCAGCAGGAAAGGGACAGACTATGGCTACACCTTC
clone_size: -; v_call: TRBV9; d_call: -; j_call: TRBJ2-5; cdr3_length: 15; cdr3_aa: CASSETGMGDGTQYF; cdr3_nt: TGTGCCAGCAGCGAGACCGGGATGGGGGACGGGACCCAGTACTTC
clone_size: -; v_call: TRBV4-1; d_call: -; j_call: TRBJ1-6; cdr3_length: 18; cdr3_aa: CASSQNHRASPYNSPLHF; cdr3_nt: TGCGCCAGCAGCCAGAACCACAGGGCGTCCCCCTATAATTCACCCCTCCACTTT
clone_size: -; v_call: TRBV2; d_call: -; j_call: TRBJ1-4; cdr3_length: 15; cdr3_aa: CASIRKPASNEKLFF; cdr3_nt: TGTGCCAGCATTCGTAAGCCAGCCTCTAATGAAAAACTGTTTTTT
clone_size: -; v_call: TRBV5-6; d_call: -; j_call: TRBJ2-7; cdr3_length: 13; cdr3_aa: CASSLLGSYEQYF; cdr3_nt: TGTGCCAGCAGCTTGTTGGGGAGCTACGAGCAGTACTTC
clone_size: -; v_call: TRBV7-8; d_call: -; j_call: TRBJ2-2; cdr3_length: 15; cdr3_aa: CASSLVRGGTGELFF; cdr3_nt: TGTGCCAGCAGCTTAGTCAGGGGAGGAACCGGGGAGCTGTTTTTT
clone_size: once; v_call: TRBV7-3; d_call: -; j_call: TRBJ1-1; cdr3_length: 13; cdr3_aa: CASSRRGATEAFF; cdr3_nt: TGTGCCAGCAGCAGACGGGGGGCCACTGAAGCTTTCTTT
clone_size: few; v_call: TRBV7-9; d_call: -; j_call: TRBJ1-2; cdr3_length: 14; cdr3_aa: CASSLGSDAYGYTF; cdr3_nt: TGTGCCAGCAGCTTAGGCTCGGACGCCTATGGCTACACCTTC
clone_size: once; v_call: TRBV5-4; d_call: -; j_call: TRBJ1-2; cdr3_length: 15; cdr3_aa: CASSLVVGANYGYTF; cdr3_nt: TGTGCCAGCAGCTTGGTCGTGGGAGCTAACTATGGCTACACCTTC
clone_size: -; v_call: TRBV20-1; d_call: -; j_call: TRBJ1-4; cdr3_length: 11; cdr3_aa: CSAREREKLFF; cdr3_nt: TGCAGTGCTAGAGAAAGAGAAAAACTGTTTTTT
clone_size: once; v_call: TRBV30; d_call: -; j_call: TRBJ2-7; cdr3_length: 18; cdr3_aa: CAWSVSSWSGLLSYEQYF; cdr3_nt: TGTGCCTGGAGTGTAAGTTCTTGGTCGGGACTGTTATCCTACGAGCAGTACTTC
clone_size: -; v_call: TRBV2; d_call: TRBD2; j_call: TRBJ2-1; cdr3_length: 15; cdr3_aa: CASSDLAGPYNEQFF; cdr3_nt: TGTGCCAGCAGTGATCTAGCGGGTCCTTACAATGAGCAGTTCTTC
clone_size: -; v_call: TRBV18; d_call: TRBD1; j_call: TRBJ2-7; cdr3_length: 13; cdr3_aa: CASSLQGAGEQYF; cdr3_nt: TGTGCCAGCTCCTTACAGGGGGCGGGCGAGCAGTACTTC
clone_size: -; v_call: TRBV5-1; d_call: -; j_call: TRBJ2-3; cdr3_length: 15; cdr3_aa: CASSLDRVDTDTQYF; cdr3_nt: TGCGCCAGCAGCTTGGACAGGGTAGACACAGATACGCAGTATTTT
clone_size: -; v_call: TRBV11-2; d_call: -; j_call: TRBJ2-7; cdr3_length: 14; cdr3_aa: CASSPPGGSYEQYF; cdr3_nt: TGTGCCAGCAGCCCCCCTGGGGGCTCCTACGAGCAGTACTTC
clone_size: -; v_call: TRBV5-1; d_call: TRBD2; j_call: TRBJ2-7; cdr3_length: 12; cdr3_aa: CASSGGDYEQYF; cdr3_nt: TGCGCCAGCAGCGGGGGGGACTACGAGCAGTACTTC
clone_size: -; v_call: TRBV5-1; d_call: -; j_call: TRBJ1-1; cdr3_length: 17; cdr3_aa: CASSRFEAGSLNTEAFF; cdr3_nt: TGCGCCAGCAGCCGATTCGAGGCAGGCAGTTTGAACACTGAAGCTTTCTTT